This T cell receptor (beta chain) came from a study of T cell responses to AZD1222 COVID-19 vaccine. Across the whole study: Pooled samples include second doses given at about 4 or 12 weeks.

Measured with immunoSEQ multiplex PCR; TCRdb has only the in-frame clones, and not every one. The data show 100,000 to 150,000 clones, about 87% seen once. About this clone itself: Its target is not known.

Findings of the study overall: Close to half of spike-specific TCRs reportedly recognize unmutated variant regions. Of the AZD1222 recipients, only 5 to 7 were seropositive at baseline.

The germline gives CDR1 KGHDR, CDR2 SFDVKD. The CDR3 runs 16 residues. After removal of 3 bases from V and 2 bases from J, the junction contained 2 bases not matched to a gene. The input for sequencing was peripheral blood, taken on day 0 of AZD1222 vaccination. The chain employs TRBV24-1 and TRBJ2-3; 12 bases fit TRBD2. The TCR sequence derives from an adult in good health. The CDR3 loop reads CATSDTSGGTTDTQYF. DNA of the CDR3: TGTGCCACCAGTGATACTAGCGGGGGGACCACAGATACGCAGTATTTT.